This T cell receptor beta chain originates from a study of T cells in Graves' hyperthyroidism and ophthalmopathy. General study findings and limits: Researchers found most expanded thyroid clonotypes above 0.001 in blood as well.

Amplification targeted TCR beta CDR3 regions from RNA transcripts. First-round RT-PCR with HTBI primers amplified the TCR CDR3 region. TCRdb re-called the multiplex PCR reads with MiXCR, one entry per CDR3 protein. The sample yields approximately 600,000 distinct CDR3 sequences, 20% seen once. Germline assignment: CDR1 MNHNS and CDR2 SASEGT. V dropped 2 bases and J dropped 4 bases, with 11 bases sitting between them. The CDR3 contains 15 residues. Ophthalmopathy patients all had a Clinical Activity Score of at least 3, a NOSPECS grade of at least 4 and disease under 3 months old. In its sample, this clonotype was seen a few times. The antigen remains unidentified.

Sample: blood. This rearrangement joins TRBV6-1 to TRBJ2-2; D may be TRBD1 (6 bases). The receptor was derived from a man in his thirties or forties with Graves' ophthalmopathy. CDR3 DNA: TGTGCCAGCAGTGAATTCACAGGGATCACCGGGGAGCTGTTTTTT. It yields the protein CASSEFTGITGELFF.